A single sample gave rise to the 27 T cell receptor beta chains below, sequenced in a study of blood T cell repertoires in COVID-19. The method was immunoSEQ multiplex PCR; TCRdb's version includes in-frame clones alone and lacks a portion of them. Of about 64,000 clones listed, nearly 90% are singletons. The sequencing sample was made of peripheral blood. These receptors were obtained from a man between 65 and 79 years old with acute or convalescent COVID-19.

The V gene is TRBV2, the J gene TRBJ2-7; D is unresolved. Germline CDR1 and CDR2: SNHLY and FYNNEI. The CDR3 loop spans 13 amino acids. Trimming pared 10 bases from V and 1 base from J, leaving 14 bases between. In nucleotides, the CDR3 is TGTGCCACTACCCGCGCGGATTCCTACGAGCAGTACTTC. Translation: CATTRADSYEQYF.

V gene TRBV11-2 combines with J gene TRBJ2-5; 9 nucleotides align to TRBD1. The CDR3 extends over 15 amino acids. Trimming at V came to 4 bases and at J to 5 bases, leaving 8 bases not matched to a gene. The V gene's germline CDR1 is SGHAT and CDR2 FQNNGV. The CDR3 here is CASSSHRGQVETQYF. DNA for the CDR3: TGTGCCAGCAGCTCCCACAGGGGGCAAGTGGAGACCCAGTACTTC.

The rearrangement uses TRBV27 and TRBJ2-7; TRBD1 aligns across 7 bases. The germline CDR1 and CDR2 sequences are MNHEY and SMNVEV (reference sequence). The V and J ends lost 6 bases and 2 bases, in that order; junction bases with no gene match: 4. This CDR3 has 13 residues. The CDR3 region has the DNA TGTGCCAGCAGAAAGACAGGGCCCTACGAGCAGTACTTC. Translating gives CASRKTGPYEQYF.

The chain couples TRBV19 to TRBJ1-2; TRBD1 is a possible D gene (6 bases). Trimming left V 6 bases short and J 4 bases short, with 12 bases between. The CDR3 runs 13 residues. Germline CDR1 reads LNHDA; CDR2 reads SQIVND (reference sequence). CDR3 amino acids: CASSQGQTYGYTF. CDR3 bases: TGTGCCAGTAGCCAAGGACAGACCTATGGCTACACCTTC.

In its sample, this clone was seen a few times. The J gene is TRBJ1-2, the V gene TRBV2, with TRBD1 matching over 9 bases. The CDR3 is made up of 15 amino acids. Germline CDR1 reads SNHLY; CDR2 reads FYNNEI. The J segment lost 2 bases and the V segment lost 6 bases, leaving 7 bases of the junction unmatched. CDR3: CASRITGGWNYGYTF. As DNA, the CDR3 is TGTGCCAGCAGAATCACAGGGGGCTGGAACTATGGCTACACCTTC.

The V and J genes are TRBV5-1 and TRBJ1-3, with D possibly matching TRBD1 (5 bases). V was shortened by 4 bases and J by 0 bases, with 14 bases between the two germline ends. The germline V gene has CDR1 SGHRS and CDR2 YFSETQ. The CDR3 is 16 amino acids. DNA for the CDR3: TGCGCCAGCAGCGGGCCGGGACTCATCTCTGGAAACACCATATATTTT. The encoded protein is CASSGPGLISGNTIYF.

About this clone itself: This specimen includes other DNA sequences encoding the same CDR3. This chain uses TRBV11-3 with TRBJ2-5; 12 positions match TRBD2. The CDR3 has 14 amino acids. From germline, CDR1 is SGHNT and CDR2 YENEEA. Trimming cost V 5 bases and J 2 bases; bases outside gene matches: 0. CDR3 loop: CASSLAGGQETQYF. The CDR3 DNA reads as TGTGCCAGCAGCCTAGCGGGGGGGCAAGAGACCCAGTACTTC. The whole variable domain, filled in from reference TRBV11-3 and TRBJ2-5, reads EAGVVQSPRYKIIEKKQPVAFWCNPISGHNTLYWYLQNLGQGPELLIRYENEEAVDDSQLPKDRFSAERLKGVDSTLKIQPAELGDSAVYLCASSLAGGQETQYFGPGTRLLVL.

The V gene is TRBV3-1 (or the pseudogene TRBV3-2), the J gene TRBJ2-1; the match to TRBD2 covers 10 bases. The CDR3 extends over 18 amino acids. The J segment lost 5 bases and the V segment lost 4 bases, leaving 14 bases of the junction unmatched. Germline V gene data show CDR1 as LGHDT and CDR2 as YNNKEL (reference sequence). The CDR3 DNA reads as TGTGCCAGCAGCCTCGGGGCCAGCGGGGGGGATCCGCACAATGAGCAGTTCTTC. This gives the protein CASSLGASGGDPHNEQFF.

The genes are TRBV4-3 and TRBJ2-5; the match to TRBD1 covers 7 bases. The CDR3 length is 17 residues. The ends lost 0 bases at V and 2 bases at J; junction bases unmatched: 9. Germline V gene sequence: CDR1 LGHNA, CDR2 YSLEER. CDR3 bases: TGCGCCAGCAGCCAAGAGTACGCAGGGGGAATACAAGAGACCCAGTACTTC. As protein: CASSQEYAGGIQETQYF.

The V call is TRBV28, the J call TRBJ1-2, with 7 nucleotides matching TRBD1. The V and J ends lost 6 bases and 2 bases, in that order; junction bases with no gene match: 6. This CDR3 is 14 amino acids long. Per the germline V gene, CDR1 is MDHEN and CDR2 is SYDVKM. CDR3 sequence: CASRVTGANYGYTF. Here the CDR3 DNA reads TGTGCCAGCAGAGTCACAGGGGCGAACTATGGCTACACCTTC.

This chain links TRBV5-1 with TRBJ1-1, with 7 bases that match TRBD1. Per the germline V gene, CDR1 is SGHRS and CDR2 is YFSETQ. The CDR3 extends over 18 amino acids. V dropped 0 bases and J dropped 0; count of bases not matched to a gene: 11. The CDR3: CASSLVGPQGGMNTEAFF. In DNA, the CDR3 is TGCGCCAGCAGCTTGGTGGGTCCGCAGGGGGGAATGAACACTGAAGCTTTCTTT.

This clone is a singleton in its sample. This chain connects TRBV24-1 to TRBJ2-1; 8 bases align to TRBD1. CDR3 size: 15 residues. The junction had 5 bases not matched to a gene; V was cut back by 6 bases and J by 2 bases. Germline lookup yields CDR1 KGHDR and CDR2 SFDVKD. Here the CDR3 DNA reads TGTGCCACCAGTTCCCAGGGGGCTACCTACAATGAGCAGTTCTTC. It codes for CATSSQGATYNEQFF.

The chain uses TRBV18 and TRBJ2-6; TRBD2 matches 10 bases. The trim removed 6 bases at V and 4 bases at J, leaving 15 bases unmatched. CDR3 length: 19 residues. Germline lookup yields CDR1 KGHSH and CDR2 LQKENI. DNA for the CDR3: TGTGCCAGCTCCCCCCTGCCAGCGGGGGGGACGACGGGGGCCAACGTCCTGACTTTC. It yields the protein CASSPLPAGGTTGANVLTF.

The gene calls are TRBV28 and TRBJ2-2; the match to TRBD2 covers 10 bases. The CDR3 sequence is 19 residues long. V shed 3 bases and J 7 bases; nucleotides not matched to a gene: 17. Germline V gives CDR1 MDHEN, CDR2 SYDVKM. CDR3 in DNA: TGTGCCAGCAGTTTCCAACGATCTAGCGGGGGCCTCCAACACGGGGAGCTGTTTTTT. As protein: CASSFQRSSGGLQHGELFF.

The chain carries TRBV24-1 and TRBJ2-6, with D possibly TRBD1 on 5 matching bases. The germline V gene has CDR1 KGHDR and CDR2 SFDVKD. V was pared by 5 bases and J by 2 bases, with 15 bases between. The CDR3 has 17 residues. CDR3 DNA: TGTGCCACCAGTGGTCATCAGGGTACCGCTGGGGCCAACGTCCTGACTTTC. Protein sequence: CATSGHQGTAGANVLTF.

The V call is TRBV19, the J call TRBJ1-6; 10 bases agree with TRBD1. The junction had 2 bases not matched to a gene; V was cut back by 6 bases and J by 3 bases. The CDR3 contains 15 residues. Looked up from germline, CDR1 is LNHDA and CDR2 is SQIVND (reference sequence). The CDR3, as DNA: TGTGCCAGTAGGACAGGGGGCTACTATAATTCACCCCTCCACTTT. Translating gives CASRTGGYYNSPLHF.

The chain carries TRBV21-1 and TRBJ2-5; the table's D gene call, TRBD1, was not cross checked with the DNA. TRBV21-1 is annotated as a pseudogene. The CDR3 consists of 14 residues. The CDR3 region is CASSRDRNQETQYF. CDR3 DNA sequence: TGTGCCAGCAGCCGCGACAGGAACCAAGAGACCCAGTACTTC.

This clone was seen only once. Distinct nucleotide sequences in the sample also encode this CDR3. This chain uses TRBV4-3 with TRBJ1-3; D is unclear. Looked up from germline, CDR1 is LGHNA and CDR2 is YSLEER. V gave up 1 base and J gave up 1 base, with 5 bases separating them. CDR3 size: 14 residues. CDR3: CASSQGLSGNTIYF. In DNA form, the CDR3 reads TGCGCCAGCAGCCAAGGGCTTTCTGGAAACACCATATATTTT.

Comments on this clone: The junction shows a germline mismatch at one end, possibly a read error. V is TRBV5-3 and J is TRBJ2-2, with 11 bases aligning to TRBD2. TRBV5-3 is an ORF; its function is uncertain. The CDR3 extends over 19 amino acids. For the CDR3, the DNA is TGTGCCAGAAGCTTGGGGATGACTAGCGGGGAGATGAACAGCGGGGAGCTGTTTTTT. Protein: CARSLGMTSGEMNSGELFF.

The chain combines TRBV29-1 with TRBJ2-5; TRBD1 is a possible D gene (5 bases). The V gene lost 5 bases and the J gene lost 0 bases, with 7 bases spanning the gap. Germline V lookup: CDR1 SQVTM, CDR2 ANQGSEA. The CDR3 is 12 residues long. The CDR3 DNA follows: TGCAGCGTTAAGGGGTACCAAGAGACCCAGTACTTC. Translated: CSVKGYQETQYF.

This clone occurred once. The germline gene is not matched at one end of the junction; a read error may be the cause. V is TRBV4-3 and J is TRBJ2-5; 7 bases line up with TRBD2. Germline CDR1 reads LGHNA; CDR2 reads YSLEER. This CDR3 has 15 residues. The CDR3 protein is CASSQVGGGQGTQYF. The CDR3 DNA reads as TGCGCCAGCAGCCAAGTGGGGGGGGGTCAAGGGACCCAGTACTTC.

The V gene is TRBV5-5, the J gene TRBJ1-2; 10 bases align to TRBD1. The CDR3 sequence is 14 residues long. Losses at the gene ends were 5 bases for V and 3 bases for J; bases not matched to a gene: 4. Germline CDR1 is SGHKS and CDR2 is YYEKEE (reference sequence). CDR3 coding DNA: TGTGCCAGCAGGAGCGGGACAGGGGACTATGGCTACACCTTC. Its protein is CASRSGTGDYGYTF. The full variable domain, its missing parts supplied by reference TRBV5-5 and TRBJ1-2, is DAGVTQSPTHLIKTRGQQVTLRCSPISGHKSVSWYQQVLGQGPQFIFQYYEKEERGRGNFPDRFSARQFPNYSSELNVNALLLGDSALYLCASRSGTGDYGYTFGSGTRLTVV.

This sequence joins TRBV5-6 and TRBJ2-1; 10 nucleotides align to TRBD2. The CDR3 length is 18 residues. CDR1 and CDR2 (germline): SGHDT, YYEEEE. J lost 8 bases, V lost 1 base, and 15 bases had no gene match. CDR3 sequence: CASSLMASGGIWGDEQFF. The CDR3 DNA sequence: TGTGCCAGCAGCTTGATGGCTAGCGGGGGAATCTGGGGAGATGAGCAGTTCTTC.

The rearrangement joins TRBV7-2 to TRBJ2-4, with D uncertain. V was cut by 0 bases and J by 0 bases, with 6 bases left in between. Germline CDR1 SGHTA, CDR2 FQGNSA. The length of the CDR3 is 15 residues. In DNA, the CDR3 is TGTGCCAGCAGCTTAGCAGCCTCAGCCAAAAACATTCAGTACTTC. It yields the protein CASSLAASAKNIQYF.

This chain uses TRBV6-5 with TRBJ1-1; D is unresolved. CDR1 is MNHEY and CDR2 is SVGAGI in the germline V gene. CDR3 size: 16 residues. The germline V and J ends were trimmed by 0 bases and 3 bases, with 14 bases remaining between them. CDR3 bases: TGTGCCAGCAGTTACTCGATCGGTGGACTGGACACTGAAGCTTTCTTT. Translating it yields CASSYSIGGLDTEAFF.

The chain employs TRBV7-2 and TRBJ2-7, with 8 bases lining up with TRBD2. CDR1 and CDR2 (germline): SGHTA, FQGNSA. There are 15 residues in the CDR3. The J segment lost 3 bases and the V segment lost 0 bases, leaving 4 bases of the junction unmatched. The CDR3 region has the DNA TGTGCCAGCAGCTTAGCTGGGACTAGTGTCTACGAGCAGTACTTC. Its translation is CASSLAGTSVYEQYF.

This sequence joins TRBV27 and TRBJ2-3, with 11 bases aligning to TRBD2. This CDR3 has 14 residues. CDR1 is MNHEY, CDR2 SMNVEV, per germline (reference sequence). With 4 bases clipped from V and 4 bases from J, the junction kept 1 base outside the gene matches. CDR3 DNA: TGTGCCAGCAGTTATAGCGGGGGGGCAGATACGCAGTATTTT. This translates into CASSYSGGADTQYF.